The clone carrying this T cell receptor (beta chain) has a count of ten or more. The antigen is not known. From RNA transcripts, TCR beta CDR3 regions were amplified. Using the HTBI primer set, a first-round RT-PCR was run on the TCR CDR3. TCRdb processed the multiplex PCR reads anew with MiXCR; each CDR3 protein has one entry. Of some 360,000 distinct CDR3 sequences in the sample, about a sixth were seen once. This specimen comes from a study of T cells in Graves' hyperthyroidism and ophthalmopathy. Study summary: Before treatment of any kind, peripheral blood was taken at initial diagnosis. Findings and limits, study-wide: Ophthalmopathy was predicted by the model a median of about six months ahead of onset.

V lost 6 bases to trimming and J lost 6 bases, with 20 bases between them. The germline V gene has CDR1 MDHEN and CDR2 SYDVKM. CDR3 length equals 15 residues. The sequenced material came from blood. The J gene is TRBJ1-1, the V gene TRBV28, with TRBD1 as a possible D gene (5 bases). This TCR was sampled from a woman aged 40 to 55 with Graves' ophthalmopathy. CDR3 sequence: CASSASIPGAPEAFF. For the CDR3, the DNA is TGTGCCAGCAGCGCCAGCATTCCCGGGGCACCTGAAGCTTTCTTT.